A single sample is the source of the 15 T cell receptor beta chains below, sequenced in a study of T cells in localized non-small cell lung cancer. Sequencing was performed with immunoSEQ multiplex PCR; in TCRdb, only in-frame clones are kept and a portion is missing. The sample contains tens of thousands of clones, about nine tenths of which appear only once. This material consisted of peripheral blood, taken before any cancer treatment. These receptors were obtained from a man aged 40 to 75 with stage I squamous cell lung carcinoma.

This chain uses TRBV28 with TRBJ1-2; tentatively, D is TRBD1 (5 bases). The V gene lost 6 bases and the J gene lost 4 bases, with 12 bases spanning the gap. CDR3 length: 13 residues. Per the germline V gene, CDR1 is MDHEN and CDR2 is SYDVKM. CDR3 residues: CASRPSRGYGYTF. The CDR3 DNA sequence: TGTGCCAGCAGACCTAGTAGGGGCTATGGCTACACCTTC.

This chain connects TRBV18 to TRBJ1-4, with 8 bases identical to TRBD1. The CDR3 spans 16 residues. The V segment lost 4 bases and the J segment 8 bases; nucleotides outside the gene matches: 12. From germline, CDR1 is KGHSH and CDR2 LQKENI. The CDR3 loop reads CASSQNRQGPTEKLFF. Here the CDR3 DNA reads TGTGCCAGCTCACAAAATCGACAGGGGCCAACAGAAAAACTGTTTTTT.

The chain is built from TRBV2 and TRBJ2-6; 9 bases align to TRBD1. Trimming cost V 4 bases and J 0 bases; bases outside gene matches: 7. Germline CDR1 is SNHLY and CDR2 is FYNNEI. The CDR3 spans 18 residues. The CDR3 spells CASSATGQGFSGANVLTF. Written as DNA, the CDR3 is TGTGCCAGCAGTGCCACGGGACAGGGATTCTCTGGGGCCAACGTCCTGACTTTC.

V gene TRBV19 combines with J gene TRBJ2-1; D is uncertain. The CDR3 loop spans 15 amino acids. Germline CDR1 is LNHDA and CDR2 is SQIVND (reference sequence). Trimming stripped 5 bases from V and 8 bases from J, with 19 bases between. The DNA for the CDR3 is TGTGCCAGTAGTCCACCTCAATTACCCAATGATGAGCAGTTCTTC. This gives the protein CASSPPQLPNDEQFF.

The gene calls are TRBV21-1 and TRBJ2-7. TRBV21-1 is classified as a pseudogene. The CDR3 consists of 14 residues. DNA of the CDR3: TGTGCCAGCAACCTTTCACCCTGCTCCTACGAGCAGTACTTC. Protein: CASNLSPCSYEQYF.

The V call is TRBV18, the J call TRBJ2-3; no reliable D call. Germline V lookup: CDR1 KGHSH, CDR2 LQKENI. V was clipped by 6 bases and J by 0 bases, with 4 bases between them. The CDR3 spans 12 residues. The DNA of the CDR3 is TGTGCCAGCTCGACTAGCACAGATACGCAGTATTTT. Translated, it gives CASSTSTDTQYF.

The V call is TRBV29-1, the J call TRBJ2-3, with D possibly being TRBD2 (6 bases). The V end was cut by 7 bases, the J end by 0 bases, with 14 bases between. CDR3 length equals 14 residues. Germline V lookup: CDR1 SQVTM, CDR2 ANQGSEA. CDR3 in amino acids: CSASRDLSTDTQYF. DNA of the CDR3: TGCAGCGCATCCCGGGACTTAAGCACAGATACGCAGTATTTT.

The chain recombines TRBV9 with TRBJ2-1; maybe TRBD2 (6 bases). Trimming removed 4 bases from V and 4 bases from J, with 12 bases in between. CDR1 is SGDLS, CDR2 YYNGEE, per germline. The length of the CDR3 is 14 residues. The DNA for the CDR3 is TGTGCCAGCAGCCGACGGGGGACTTACAATGAGCAGTTCTTC. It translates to CASSRRGTYNEQFF. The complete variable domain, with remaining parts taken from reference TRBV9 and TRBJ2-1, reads DSGVTQTPKHLITATGQRVTLRCSPRSGDLSVYWYQQSLDQGLQFLIQYYNGEERAKGNILERFSAQQFPDLHSELNLSSLELGDSALYFCASSRRGTYNEQFFGPGTRLTVL.

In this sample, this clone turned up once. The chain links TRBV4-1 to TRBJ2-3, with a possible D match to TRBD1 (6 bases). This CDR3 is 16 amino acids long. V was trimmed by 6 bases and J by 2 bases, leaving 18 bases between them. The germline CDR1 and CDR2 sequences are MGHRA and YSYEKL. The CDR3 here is CASSGPGHPITDTQYF. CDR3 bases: TGCGCCAGCAGTGGTCCGGGACACCCGATCACAGATACGCAGTATTTT.

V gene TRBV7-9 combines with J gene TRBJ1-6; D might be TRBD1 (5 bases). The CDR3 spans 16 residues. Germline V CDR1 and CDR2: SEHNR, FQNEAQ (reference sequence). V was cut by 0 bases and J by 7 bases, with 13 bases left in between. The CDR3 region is CASSLAGTKGNSPLHF. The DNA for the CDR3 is TGTGCCAGCAGCTTAGCCGGGACCAAAGGGAATTCACCCCTCCACTTT.

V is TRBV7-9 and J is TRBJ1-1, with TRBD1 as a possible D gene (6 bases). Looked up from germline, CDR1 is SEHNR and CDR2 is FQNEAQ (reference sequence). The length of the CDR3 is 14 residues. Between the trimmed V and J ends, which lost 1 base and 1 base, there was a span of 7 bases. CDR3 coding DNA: TGTGCCAGCAGCTTAGAGGGGGGGAACACTGAAGCTTTCTTT. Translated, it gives CASSLEGGNTEAFF.

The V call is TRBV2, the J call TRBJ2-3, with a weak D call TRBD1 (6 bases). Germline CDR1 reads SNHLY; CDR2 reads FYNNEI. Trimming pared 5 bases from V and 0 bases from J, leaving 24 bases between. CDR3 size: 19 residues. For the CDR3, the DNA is TGTGCCAGCAGTCAAACGATCCGCCAAGACAGGCGGAGCACAGATACGCAGTATTTT. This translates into CASSQTIRQDRRSTDTQYF.

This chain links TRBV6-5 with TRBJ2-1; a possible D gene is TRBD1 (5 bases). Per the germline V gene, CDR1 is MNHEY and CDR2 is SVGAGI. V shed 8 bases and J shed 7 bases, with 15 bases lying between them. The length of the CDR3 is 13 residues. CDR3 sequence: CASGYRFHNEQFF. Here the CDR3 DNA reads TGTGCCAGCGGATACAGGTTCCATAATGAGCAGTTCTTC.

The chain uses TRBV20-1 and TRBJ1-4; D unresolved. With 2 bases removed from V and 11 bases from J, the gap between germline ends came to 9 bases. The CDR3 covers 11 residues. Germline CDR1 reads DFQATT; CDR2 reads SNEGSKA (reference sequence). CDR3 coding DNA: TGCAGTGCTAGATATGGGCAGAAACTGTTTTTT. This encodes CSARYGQKLFF.

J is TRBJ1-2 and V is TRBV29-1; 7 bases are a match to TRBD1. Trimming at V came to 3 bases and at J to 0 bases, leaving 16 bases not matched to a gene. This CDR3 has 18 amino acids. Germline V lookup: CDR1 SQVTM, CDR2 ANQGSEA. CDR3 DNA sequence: TGCAGCGTTGACCCCAGCCCAGGGGGGTCTAGGTCTAACTATGGCTACACCTTC. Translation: CSVDPSPGGSRSNYGYTF.